These 5 T cell receptor beta chains came from one sample sequenced in a study of OX40 agonist ivuxolimab in advanced cancers. Here immunoSEQ multiplex PCR was the method, and the copy in TCRdb shows in-frame clones only, minus some. Of about 99,000 clones listed, about 96% are singletons. The sample here was CD4+ or CD8+ T cells sorted from blood, taken in a trial of the OX40 agonist ivuxolimab. The receptor set was obtained from an adult with an advanced solid tumor such as melanoma, head and neck, liver or kidney cancer.

This chain connects TRBV28 to TRBJ1-2, with no clear D. Trimming shortened V by 5 bases and J by 2 bases, and 9 bases separated the two germline ends. The length of the CDR3 is 13 residues. Germline V CDR1 and CDR2: MDHEN, SYDVKM. CDR3 residues: CASSPLANYGYTF. In nucleotides, the CDR3 is TGTGCCAGCAGTCCTCTAGCGAACTATGGCTACACCTTC.

CDR3 protein: CASSPRTGPAGEQYF. DNA for the CDR3: TGTGCCAGCAGTCCTAGGACAGGGCCGGCGGGGGAGCAGTACTTC. The gene calls are TRBV28 and TRBJ2-7; 8 bases map to TRBD1. The CDR3 covers 15 residues. V shed 5 bases, J shed 7 bases, and the junction held 13 bases outside the gene matches. Germline-derived CDR1 and CDR2 are MDHEN and SYDVKM.

The rearrangement links TRBV2 to TRBJ2-7; TRBD1 is a possible D gene (6 bases). There are 14 residues in the CDR3. The germline gives CDR1 SNHLY, CDR2 FYNNEI. Trimming left V 6 bases short and J 0 bases short, with 12 bases between. This CDR3 reads CASRDPRGSYEQYF. The CDR3 region has the DNA TGTGCCAGCAGGGACCCCAGGGGCTCCTACGAGCAGTACTTC.

The CDR3 region has the DNA TGTGCCAGCAGCAAGGGAAAGCAGAGGGGGGGGTCCTCCTACGAGCAGTACTTC. Amino acids: CASSKGKQRGGSSYEQYF. This chain connects TRBV21-1 to TRBJ2-7; the D call of TRBD2 is as the table states it, not checked on the DNA. TRBV21-1 is an annotated pseudogene. The CDR3 is 18 amino acids.

This rearrangement joins TRBV14 to TRBJ2-5; D is possibly TRBD2 (6 bases). The CDR3 runs 15 residues. Germline CDR1 reads SGHDN; CDR2 reads FVKESK. V was pared by 2 bases and J by 4 bases, with 14 bases between. CDR3: CASSQYGSIGETQYF. CDR3 sequence (DNA): TGTGCCAGCAGCCAATACGGGAGTATCGGAGAGACCCAGTACTTC.